This is a list of T cell receptor beta chains from one sample in a study of cytomegalovirus exposure and HLA in healthy donors. Libraries were prepared by immunoSEQ multiplex PCR; TCRdb keeps only in-frame clonotypes and omits some of them. The sample records 100,000 or so clones, approximately 78% being singletons. Sequencing was performed on PBMCs. These receptors originate from a man aged 40-50 years in good health and CMV-seronegative. Each CDR3 is given with its conserved first and last residue. The order of the fields is J gene, D gene, clone size, V gene, CDR3 protein, CDR3 DNA. A D gene is named only where the DNA matches it firmly. Part of the rows lack a size; the others show once, few, many or a class for expanded clones.

J: TRBJ2-6
D: NA
size: NA
V: TRBV5-6
CDR3: CASSLMTGQFGANVLTF
DNA: TGTGCCAGCAGTTTGATGACAGGACAATTTGGGGCCAACGTCCTGACTTTC

J: TRBJ2-2
D: TRBD1
size: NA
V: TRBV25-1
CDR3: CASVPSTGGLFKLGELFF
DNA: TGTGCCAGCGTACCATCGACAGGGGGTTTGTTTAAGCTCGGGGAGCTGTTTTTT

J: TRBJ1-1
D: NA
size: NA
V: TRBV20-1
CDR3: CSARGAYEAFF
DNA: TGCAGTGCTAGAGGGGCCTATGAAGCTTTCTTT

J: TRBJ1-6
D: TRBD1
size: NA
V: TRBV9
CDR3: CASSVTGTESPLHF
DNA: TGTGCCAGCAGCGTGACAGGGACCGAATCACCCCTCCACTTT

J: TRBJ2-7
D: NA
size: NA
V: TRBV27
CDR3: CASKLFYQGGYEQYF
DNA: TGTGCCAGCAAGTTGTTTTATCAGGGGGGCTACGAGCAGTACTTC

J: TRBJ2-7
D: TRBD1
size: NA
V: TRBV29-1
CDR3: CSVGDRSYEQYF
DNA: TGCAGCGTTGGGGACAGATCCTACGAGCAGTACTTC

J: TRBJ2-1
D: TRBD2
size: NA
V: TRBV18
CDR3: CASSPLSGGDYNEQFF
DNA: TGTGCCAGCTCACCACTGAGCGGGGGGGATTACAATGAGCAGTTCTTC

J: TRBJ2-3
D: NA
size: once
V: TRBV2
CDR3: CASSDRAGNTDTQYF
DNA: TGTGCCAGCAGTGATCGGGCGGGAAACACAGATACGCAGTATTTT

J: TRBJ2-1
D: TRBD2
size: NA
V: TRBV28
CDR3: CASSLGLAGGSNEQFF
DNA: TGTGCCAGCAGTTTAGGACTAGCGGGGGGCTCCAATGAGCAGTTCTTC

J: TRBJ2-1
D: TRBD2
size: NA
V: TRBV9
CDR3: CASSVVSGTSDYNEQFF
DNA: TGTGCCAGCAGCGTAGTCTCCGGGACTAGCGACTACAATGAGCAGTTCTTC

J: TRBJ2-7
D: TRBD1
size: NA
V: TRBV5-1
CDR3: CASSLGQGGEQYF
DNA: TGCGCCAGCAGCCTGGGACAGGGAGGCGAGCAGTACTTC

J: TRBJ1-2
D: NA
size: few
V: TRBV9
CDR3: CASSVDGTSYGYTF
DNA: TGTGCCAGCAGCGTAGATGGGACAAGCTATGGCTACACCTTC

J: TRBJ2-3
D: TRBD1
size: NA
V: TRBV28
CDR3: CASSPPRGIADTQYF
DNA: TGTGCCAGCAGTCCCCCCAGGGGGATCGCAGATACGCAGTATTTT

J: TRBJ2-5
D: NA
size: NA
V: TRBV28
CDR3: CASSLIRKIQETQYF
DNA: TGTGCCAGCAGTTTAATCAGGAAAATCCAGGAGACCCAGTACTTC

J: TRBJ1-2
D: NA
size: NA
V: TRBV7-2
CDR3: CASRQRTDTLYGYTF
DNA: TGTGCCAGCAGGCAACGGACAGACACCTTATATGGCTACACCTTC

J: TRBJ1-2
D: TRBD1
size: NA
V: TRBV5-1
CDR3: CASSTDRGSGGYTF
DNA: TGCGCCAGCAGCACGGACAGGGGATCGGGTGGCTACACCTTC

J: TRBJ2-7
D: TRBD1
size: NA
V: TRBV19
CDR3: CASSQKTGSSYEQYF
DNA: TGTGCCAGTAGTCAAAAGACAGGGAGCTCCTACGAGCAGTACTTC

J: TRBJ2-7
D: TRBD1
size: NA
V: TRBV6-5
CDR3: CASSYSGDRGKYEQYF
DNA: TGTGCCAGCAGTTACTCGGGGGACAGGGGAAAATACGAGCAGTACTTC

J: TRBJ2-5
D: NA
size: NA
V: TRBV5-1
CDR3: CASSLAGSQETQYF
DNA: TGCGCCAGCAGCTTGGCGGGGTCTCAAGAGACCCAGTACTTC

J: TRBJ2-1
D: TRBD2
size: NA
V: TRBV2
CDR3: CASNLPGGGRYSSYNEQFF
DNA: TGTGCCAGCAACCTTCCTGGCGGGGGTAGGTATAGCTCCTACAATGAGCAGTTCTTC

J: TRBJ2-7
D: TRBD1
size: NA
V: TRBV19
CDR3: CASSIRQGSYEQYF
DNA: TGTGCCAGTAGTATTCGACAGGGCAGCTACGAGCAGTACTTC

J: TRBJ1-1
D: NA
size: NA
V: TRBV27
CDR3: CASSLFGGSEAFF
DNA: TGTGCCAGCAGTTTATTCGGGGGTTCTGAAGCTTTCTTT

J: TRBJ2-4
D: NA
size: few
V: TRBV5-1
CDR3: CASSLIGWQGSAKNIQYF
DNA: TGCGCCAGCAGCTTGATAGGTTGGCAGGGTAGTGCCAAAAACATTCAGTACTTC

J: TRBJ1-2
D: TRBD1
size: once
V: TRBV4-2
CDR3: CASSPDREAYYGYTF
DNA: TGTGCCAGCAGCCCGGACAGGGAGGCTTACTATGGCTACACCTTC

J: TRBJ2-1
D: TRBD1
size: NA
V: TRBV5-6
CDR3: CASSLGSGTGMWFF
DNA: TGTGCCAGCAGCCTCGGGTCCGGGACAGGGATGTGGTTCTTC

J: TRBJ2-5
D: NA
size: few
V: TRBV7-9
CDR3: CASSLALGRREYF
DNA: TGTGCCAGCAGCTTAGCCCTGGGCAGGCGTGAGTACTTC

J: TRBJ2-3
D: TRBD2
size: NA
V: TRBV7-8
CDR3: CASSLFGTSASTDTQYF
DNA: TGTGCCAGCAGCTTATTTGGGACTAGTGCTAGCACAGATACGCAGTATTTT

J: TRBJ1-4
D: TRBD1
size: NA
V: TRBV2
CDR3: CASRQGSTNEKLFF
DNA: TGTGCCAGCAGACAGGGGAGTACTAATGAAAAACTGTTTTTT

J: TRBJ1-2
D: NA
size: NA
V: TRBV5-6
CDR3: CASSLGGRYGYTF
DNA: TGTGCCAGCAGCTTGGGGGGGCGGTATGGCTACACCTTC

J: TRBJ2-1
D: NA
size: NA
V: TRBV5-1
CDR3: CASSLTQNEQFF
DNA: TGCGCCAGCAGCTTGACTCAAAATGAGCAGTTCTTC

J: TRBJ1-2
D: TRBD1
size: NA
V: TRBV27
CDR3: CASSHQGASGYTF
DNA: TGTGCCAGCAGTCATCAGGGGGCAAGTGGCTACACCTTC

J: TRBJ2-7
D: TRBD1
size: NA
V: TRBV19
CDR3: CASSQRYATPGQGIVRSYEQYF
DNA: TGTGCCAGTAGTCAACGATATGCCACACCGGGACAGGGGATTGTAAGGAGCTACGAGCAGTACTTC

J: TRBJ2-5
D: TRBD2
size: NA
V: TRBV7-6
CDR3: CASSLTERGGRETQYF
DNA: TGTGCCAGCAGCTTAACCGAGCGGGGGGGCCGGGAGACCCAGTACTTC

J: TRBJ1-4
D: TRBD1
size: NA
V: TRBV5-1
CDR3: CASSSTGTGSEKLFF
DNA: TGCGCCAGCAGCTCGACCGGGACAGGGTCGGAAAAACTGTTTTTT

J: TRBJ1-1
D: NA
size: NA
V: TRBV18
CDR3: CASSPSQDTEAFF
DNA: TGTGCCAGCTCACCGTCACAGGACACTGAAGCTTTCTTT

J: TRBJ2-5
D: TRBD1
size: NA
V: TRBV19
CDR3: CASRERPGQGETQYF
DNA: TGTGCCAGTAGAGAACGTCCGGGACAGGGGGAGACCCAGTACTTC

J: TRBJ2-3
D: NA
size: NA
V: TRBV5-4
CDR3: CASSKQGFGTDTQYF
DNA: TGTGCCAGCAGCAAGCAGGGTTTTGGAACAGATACGCAGTATTTT

J: TRBJ1-1
D: TRBD1
size: NA
V: TRBV27
CDR3: CASTSGGNTEAFF
DNA: TGTGCCAGCACCTCAGGGGGGAACACTGAAGCTTTCTTT

J: TRBJ2-7
D: TRBD1
size: once
V: TRBV11-2
CDR3: CASSWDRSSYEQYF
DNA: TGTGCCAGCAGCTGGGACAGAAGCTCCTACGAGCAGTACTTC

J: TRBJ1-1
D: NA
size: few
V: TRBV7-2
CDR3: CASSLSTGMNTEAFF
DNA: TGTGCCAGCAGCTTGTCGACAGGAATGAACACTGAAGCTTTCTTT